A selection of T cell receptor beta chains follows, all from one sample in a study of T cell changes during pregnancy in multiple sclerosis. Method: immunoSEQ multiplex PCR; TCRdb's copy keeps in-frame clones and lacks some. Altogether some 74,000 clones are present, roughly 92% being singletons, with the ten largest covering over 3.5%. The sample here was peripheral blood, taken after pregnancy. Source of these receptors: a female donor in good health, enrolled as a control in a pregnancy study. CDR3s include the opening cysteine and the closing phenylalanine or tryptophan. Fields, in order: CDR3 DNA, CDR3 protein, D gene, V gene, J gene, clone size. The D gene is left open where the match is weak. The size of a clone is reported for some rows only, either as once, few or many, or as a class for expanded clones.

cdr3_nt: TGTGCCAGCAGTTTATCGGGAGGGGGCACCGGGGAGCTGTTTTTT
cdr3_aa: CASSLSGGGTGELFF
d_call: .
v_call: TRBV27
j_call: TRBJ2-2
clone_size: .

cdr3_nt: TGTGCCAGCAGTGCTTCCTACGAGCAGTACTTC
cdr3_aa: CASSASYEQYF
d_call: .
v_call: TRBV2
j_call: TRBJ2-7
clone_size: .

cdr3_nt: TGTGCCAGCAGTGACTCTAGCGGGGGCACAGATACGCAGTATTTT
cdr3_aa: CASSDSSGGTDTQYF
d_call: TRBD2
v_call: TRBV6-4
j_call: TRBJ2-3
clone_size: few

cdr3_nt: TGTGCCAGCAGCCCTGGGAGGGCTTCCTACAATGAGCAGTTCTTC
cdr3_aa: CASSPGRASYNEQFF
d_call: TRBD2
v_call: TRBV9
j_call: TRBJ2-1
clone_size: .

cdr3_nt: TGTGCCAGCAGCTTCCGTAGCGGGGGGGGATACAATGAGCAGTTCTTC
cdr3_aa: CASSFRSGGGYNEQFF
d_call: TRBD2
v_call: TRBV7-9
j_call: TRBJ2-1
clone_size: .

cdr3_nt: TGTGCCAGCAGCTTAGGACTGGGTGATGGCTACACCTTC
cdr3_aa: CASSLGLGDGYTF
d_call: .
v_call: TRBV7-2
j_call: TRBJ1-2
clone_size: .

cdr3_nt: TGTGCCAGCAGCCGTGGCGGGCTAGCGGGGAATGAGCAGTTCTTC
cdr3_aa: CASSRGGLAGNEQFF
d_call: TRBD2
v_call: TRBV11-2
j_call: TRBJ2-1
clone_size: .

cdr3_nt: TGTGCCAGCAGCCAAGATCAACTAGCGGGAGGGCCATATCAAGATACGCAGTATTTT
cdr3_aa: CASSQDQLAGGPYQDTQYF
d_call: TRBD2
v_call: TRBV14
j_call: TRBJ2-3
clone_size: .

cdr3_nt: TGTGCCAGCAGCACCGGGACAGCAATATACAATGAGCAGTTCTTC
cdr3_aa: CASSTGTAIYNEQFF
d_call: TRBD1
v_call: TRBV6-5
j_call: TRBJ2-1
clone_size: .

cdr3_nt: TGCAGCGCAACTACATACTACGAGCAGTACTTC
cdr3_aa: CSATTYYEQYF
d_call: .
v_call: TRBV29-1
j_call: TRBJ2-7
clone_size: .

cdr3_nt: TGTGCCAGCTCACCAAGGGGTCGGGAGCAGTACTTC
cdr3_aa: CASSPRGREQYF
d_call: .
v_call: TRBV18
j_call: TRBJ2-7
clone_size: .

cdr3_nt: TGCGCCAGCAGCCATTCCCCACCAGGGGAGAACACTGAAGCTTTCTTT
cdr3_aa: CASSHSPPGENTEAFF
d_call: .
v_call: TRBV4-3
j_call: TRBJ1-1
clone_size: .

cdr3_nt: TGTGCCAGCAGCTTAGAGTCTGGAAACACCATATATTTT
cdr3_aa: CASSLESGNTIYF
d_call: .
v_call: TRBV5-5
j_call: TRBJ1-3
clone_size: .

cdr3_nt: TGTGCCAGCAGTCCGGGACAGGGTCCGTTGAATGAGCAGTTCTTC
cdr3_aa: CASSPGQGPLNEQFF
d_call: TRBD1
v_call: TRBV6-1
j_call: TRBJ2-1
clone_size: .

cdr3_nt: TGTGCCAGCAGCTTCGGCGGGGGCGCCTCCTACGAGCAGTACTTC
cdr3_aa: CASSFGGGASYEQYF
d_call: .
v_call: TRBV13
j_call: TRBJ2-7
clone_size: once

cdr3_nt: TGTGCCAGCTCTAGACCCAGGGTTAATCAGCCCCAGCATTTT
cdr3_aa: CASSRPRVNQPQHF
d_call: .
v_call: TRBV19
j_call: TRBJ1-5
clone_size: .

cdr3_nt: TGTGCCAGCCGGGGATCGAACACTGAAGCTTTCTTT
cdr3_aa: CASRGSNTEAFF
d_call: .
v_call: TRBV6-6
j_call: TRBJ1-1
clone_size: .

cdr3_nt: TGTGCCAGCACCTTGGGACCTAGCGGGATAACAGATACGCAGTATTTT
cdr3_aa: CASTLGPSGITDTQYF
d_call: TRBD2
v_call: TRBV7-8
j_call: TRBJ2-3
clone_size: .

cdr3_nt: TGCGCCAGCAGCCCCAGGGACAGGGAATATGGCTACACCTTC
cdr3_aa: CASSPRDREYGYTF
d_call: TRBD1
v_call: TRBV5-1
j_call: TRBJ1-2
clone_size: .

cdr3_nt: TGCGCCAGCAGCCAAGACAGGGGTATTGGGCAGCCCCAGCATTTT
cdr3_aa: CASSQDRGIGQPQHF
d_call: .
v_call: TRBV4-1
j_call: TRBJ1-5
clone_size: .

cdr3_nt: TGCAGCCCTCGACAGGCCTACACCTTC
cdr3_aa: CSPRQAYTF
d_call: .
v_call: TRBV20-1
j_call: TRBJ1-2
clone_size: .

cdr3_nt: TGTGCCAGCAGCGTAGCTATGGTAGCAAGCAATGAGCAGTTCTTC
cdr3_aa: CASSVAMVASNEQFF
d_call: .
v_call: TRBV9
j_call: TRBJ2-1
clone_size: few

cdr3_nt: TGTGCCAGCAGTTCCTTCTATGGCTACACCTTC
cdr3_aa: CASSSFYGYTF
d_call: .
v_call: TRBV6-1
j_call: TRBJ1-2
clone_size: .

cdr3_nt: TGTGCCAGCAGTTTCCCTCCTGCGCACTATGGCTACACCTTC
cdr3_aa: CASSFPPAHYGYTF
d_call: .
v_call: TRBV28
j_call: TRBJ1-2
clone_size: once

cdr3_nt: TGTGCCAGCAGCTGGGACAGGGGGTCATTCAAAACAGCCAAAAACATTCAGTACTTC
cdr3_aa: CASSWDRGSFKTAKNIQYF
d_call: TRBD1
v_call: TRBV5-8
j_call: TRBJ2-4
clone_size: .

cdr3_nt: TGTGCCAGCAGGCCACAGGGGGCGAGGGAATACGAGCAGTACTTC
cdr3_aa: CASRPQGAREYEQYF
d_call: TRBD1
v_call: TRBV27
j_call: TRBJ2-7
clone_size: .

cdr3_nt: TGTGCCACCAGCAGAGCTGGGACAGGGGCCTACGAGCAGTACTTC
cdr3_aa: CATSRAGTGAYEQYF
d_call: TRBD1
v_call: TRBV15
j_call: TRBJ2-7
clone_size: .

cdr3_nt: TGCGCCAGCAGCCAAGCCGGGAAGACTGGAGGTTCACCCCTCCACTTT
cdr3_aa: CASSQAGKTGGSPLHF
d_call: .
v_call: TRBV4-1
j_call: TRBJ1-6
clone_size: .

cdr3_nt: TGTGCCAGCAGCGGACACAATAATGAAAAACTGTTTTTT
cdr3_aa: CASSGHNNEKLFF
d_call: .
v_call: TRBV28
j_call: TRBJ1-4
clone_size: once

cdr3_nt: TGTGCCAGCAGTGAGCCCGTAGTTGCAACTAATGAAAAACTGTTTTTT
cdr3_aa: CASSEPVVATNEKLFF
d_call: .
v_call: TRBV25-1
j_call: TRBJ1-4
clone_size: .

cdr3_nt: TGCGCCAGCAGCCCCGGGACTAGCGGGAGGGGCCCCCACTTC
cdr3_aa: CASSPGTSGRGPHF
d_call: TRBD2
v_call: TRBV5-1
j_call: TRBJ2-7
clone_size: .

cdr3_nt: TGTGCCTGGAGTGTAAGGGGCAGGGGGGATCAGCCCCAGCATTTT
cdr3_aa: CAWSVRGRGDQPQHF
d_call: TRBD1
v_call: TRBV30
j_call: TRBJ1-5
clone_size: .

cdr3_nt: TGCGCCAGCAGCCCTCGGGACAGGCCTCGAGGCTACACCTTC
cdr3_aa: CASSPRDRPRGYTF
d_call: TRBD1
v_call: TRBV4-1
j_call: TRBJ1-2
clone_size: .

cdr3_nt: TGCGCCAGCAGCTTGGCCGCAGGTGCTAACTATGGCTACACCTTC
cdr3_aa: CASSLAAGANYGYTF
d_call: .
v_call: TRBV5-1
j_call: TRBJ1-2
clone_size: .

cdr3_nt: TGTGCCAGCAGCCATTTGGGACTTACCACAGATACGCAGTATTTT
cdr3_aa: CASSHLGLTTDTQYF
d_call: .
v_call: TRBV4-2
j_call: TRBJ2-3
clone_size: .

cdr3_nt: TGTGCCAGCAGTGAAACGACAAGATATGGCTACACCTTC
cdr3_aa: CASSETTRYGYTF
d_call: .
v_call: TRBV25-1
j_call: TRBJ1-2
clone_size: .

cdr3_nt: TGCGCCAGCAGCTTGGGTGGCGGGGCCAAAAACATTCAGTACTTC
cdr3_aa: CASSLGGGAKNIQYF
d_call: .
v_call: TRBV5-1
j_call: TRBJ2-4
clone_size: .

cdr3_nt: TGTGCCAGCAGCCAAGATCCGATGGGGACAGGTGATTCTGGAAACACCATATATTTT
cdr3_aa: CASSQDPMGTGDSGNTIYF
d_call: TRBD1
v_call: TRBV4-2
j_call: TRBJ1-3
clone_size: .

cdr3_nt: TGCGCCAGCAGTCAATCGAGGGACAGCGCGAACACCGGGGAGCTGTTTTTT
cdr3_aa: CASSQSRDSANTGELFF
d_call: TRBD1
v_call: TRBV23-1
j_call: TRBJ2-2
clone_size: .

cdr3_nt: TGTGCCAGCAGCCCACGACAGGGGCAGAATAATGGCTACACCTTC
cdr3_aa: CASSPRQGQNNGYTF
d_call: TRBD1
v_call: TRBV11-2
j_call: TRBJ1-2
clone_size: .

cdr3_nt: TGTGCCAGCAGTTTTCAGGGGCCCTCTGGAAACACCATATATTTT
cdr3_aa: CASSFQGPSGNTIYF
d_call: .
v_call: TRBV28
j_call: TRBJ1-3
clone_size: .

cdr3_nt: TGTGCCAGCAGCTTTCAAAGCGGGGGGGCCTCGGAGCTGTTTTTT
cdr3_aa: CASSFQSGGASELFF
d_call: TRBD2
v_call: TRBV5-8
j_call: TRBJ2-2
clone_size: .